The 30 T cell receptor beta chains reported below all come from one sample, sequenced in a study of T cell changes during pregnancy in multiple sclerosis. Using immunoSEQ multiplex PCR, the repertoire was profiled, and TCRdb retains in-frame clones only, with some absent. The sample lists 30,000 to 40,000 clones; 80% to 90% were seen once. The source material was CD8+ T cells from peripheral blood mononuclear cells, sampled in the third trimester of pregnancy. The receptors were gathered from a female donor with multiple sclerosis, enrolled in a pregnancy study.

This clone appeared once. The chain uses TRBV23-1 and TRBJ2-1; tentative D call: TRBD2 (6 bases). TRBV23-1 is designated an ORF whose function remains uncertain. CDR3 length: 18 residues. V gave up 7 bases and J gave up 7 bases, with 29 bases separating them. CDR3: CASTSCGSGEIMGNEQFF. The CDR3 DNA is TGCGCCAGCACCTCCTGCGGTTCGGGGGAGATAATGGGGAATGAGCAGTTCTTC.

The gene calls are TRBV7-6 and TRBJ1-5; D ambiguous. Trimming removed 5 bases from V and 0 bases from J, with 11 bases in between. This CDR3 has 15 amino acids. The V gene's germline CDR1 is SGHVS and CDR2 FNYEAQ. The CDR3 sequence: CASSPGRNSNQPQHF. The CDR3 coding sequence is TGTGCCAGCAGCCCGGGAAGGAATAGCAATCAGCCCCAGCATTTT.

This chain uses TRBV5-4 with TRBJ2-7; perhaps TRBD1 as D (5 bases). Germline values: CDR1 SGHNT, CDR2 YYREEE (reference sequence). This CDR3 region has 14 residues. V gave up 2 bases and J gave up 1 base, with 10 bases separating them. The CDR3: CASSFQGLSYEQYF. Here the CDR3 DNA reads TGTGCCAGCAGCTTCCAGGGCCTTTCCTACGAGCAGTACTTC.

V and J are TRBV6-4 and TRBJ2-5; the match to TRBD2 covers 9 bases. The DNA end is a closer match to TRBJ2-7, so the J assignment may be wrong. The CDR3 length is 15 residues. Germline values: CDR1 MRHNA, CDR2 SNTAGT. CDR3 in DNA: TGTGCCAGCAGTGACTCGGCGGGGGGGGCCCACGAGCAGTACTTC. The encoded protein is CASSDSAGGAHEQYF.

This clone has more than one count but fewer than ten. The chain combines TRBV19 with TRBJ1-1; TRBD1 agrees at 8 bases. Germline trimming cut 7 bases from V and 3 bases from J; bases unmatched to any gene: 4. Germline loops: CDR1 LNHDA, CDR2 SQIVND (reference sequence). This CDR3 spans 13 amino acids. CDR3 in amino acids: CASTDRGYTEAFF. CDR3 nucleotides: TGTGCCAGTACCGACAGGGGATACACTGAAGCTTTCTTT.

The rearrangement uses TRBV5-6 and TRBJ1-2, with TRBD1 matching over 7 bases. Per germline, CDR1 SGHDT and CDR2 YYEEEE. Losses at the gene ends were 2 bases for V and 4 bases for J; bases not matched to a gene: 2. The CDR3 sequence is 13 residues long. CDR3 sequence reads: CASSFGTVYGYTF. CDR3 DNA: TGTGCCAGCAGCTTTGGGACAGTCTATGGCTACACCTTC.

This clone was picked up a small number of times. The chain recombines TRBV29-1 with TRBJ1-1; D might be TRBD1 (6 bases). This CDR3 spans 13 amino acids. V was pared by 6 bases and J by 1 base, with 12 bases between. Germline CDR1 SQVTM, CDR2 ANQGSEA. This CDR3 is CSVATGWNTEAFF. DNA of the CDR3: TGCAGCGTCGCGACAGGTTGGAACACTGAAGCTTTCTTT.

This clone appeared once. The chain has TRBV15 and TRBJ1-1, with 7 positions matching TRBD1. The J segment lost 8 bases and the V segment lost 3 bases, leaving 15 bases of the junction unmatched. The V gene's germline CDR1 is LNHNV and CDR2 YYDKDF (reference sequence). The CDR3 consists of 16 residues. CDR3 sequence: CATSSEMTGFEGEAFF. The DNA for the CDR3 is TGTGCCACCAGCAGCGAAATGACAGGGTTTGAGGGGGAAGCTTTCTTT.

CDR3: CASSGWDRDAEQYF. CDR3 bases: TGTGCCAGCAGTGGGTGGGACAGGGACGCCGAGCAGTACTTC. The rearrangement uses TRBV6-4 and TRBJ2-7; 9 bases align to TRBD1. The CDR3 has 14 residues. CDR1 MRHNA and CDR2 SNTAGT come from the germline V gene. V gave up 4 bases and J gave up 6 bases; unmatched junction bases: 7.

The chain recombines TRBV4-1 with TRBJ1-3; a possible D gene is TRBD1 (6 bases). CDR1 and CDR2 (germline): MGHRA, YSYEKL. The CDR3 has 17 amino acids. V lost 4 bases and J lost 0, with 16 bases in between. CDR3 sequence reads: CASSPDGGQHSGNTIYF. DNA of the CDR3: TGCGCCAGCAGCCCCGACGGAGGACAGCACTCTGGAAACACCATATATTTT.

The genes are TRBV5-6 and TRBJ1-2, with D uncertain. The CDR3 has 12 residues. Between the trimmed V and J ends, which lost 4 bases and 0 bases, there was a span of 4 bases. Germline V gene data show CDR1 as SGHDT and CDR2 as YYEEEE. DNA for the CDR3: TGTGCCAGCAGCACAACTAACTATGGCTACACCTTC. Translation: CASSTTNYGYTF.

This chain uses TRBV6-6 with TRBJ1-2; 11 bases are shared with TRBD1. J was trimmed by 4 bases and V by 0 bases; bases with no gene match: 4. Germline loops: CDR1 MNHNY, CDR2 SVGAGI (reference sequence). CDR3 length: 16 residues. The CDR3 loop is CASSYSGTGGLYGYTF. The CDR3 DNA reads TGTGCCAGCAGTTACTCCGGGACAGGGGGACTCTATGGCTACACCTTC.

The chain couples TRBV12-5 to TRBJ1-6; TRBD1 aligns across 7 bases. This CDR3 comprises 15 residues. The trim removed 5 bases at V and 2 bases at J, leaving 3 bases unmatched. Germline CDR1 and CDR2: LGHNT and FRNRAP. Here the CDR3 reads CASGDREAYNSPLHF. CDR3 bases: TGTGCTAGTGGTGACAGGGAGGCCTATAATTCACCCCTCCACTTT.

This clone was observed a single time. The V gene is TRBV7-2, the J gene TRBJ2-5; the match to TRBD2 covers 7 bases. This CDR3 comprises 15 residues. From germline, CDR1 is SGHTA and CDR2 FQGNSA. Trimming cost V 4 bases and J 5 bases; bases outside gene matches: 10. The CDR3 loop reads CASSSGTTATETQYF. CDR3 sequence (DNA): TGTGCCAGCAGCTCCGGGACTACGGCTACGGAGACCCAGTACTTC. Full variable domain (missing parts from reference TRBV7-2 and TRBJ2-5): GAGVSQSPSNKVTEKGKDVELRCDPISGHTALYWYRQSLGQGLEFLIYFQGNSAPDKSGLPSDRFSAERTGGSVSTLTIQRTQQEDSAVYLCASSSGTTATETQYFGPGTRLLVL.

V usage is TRBV5-5 and J usage is TRBJ2-3; 11 nucleotides align to TRBD2. V lost 0 bases, J lost 6 bases, and 3 bases stayed unmatched. CDR1 SGHKS and CDR2 YYEKEE come from the germline V gene (reference sequence). The CDR3 totals 15 residues. CDR3 nucleotide sequence: TGTGCCAGCAGCTTGGAAGTAGCGGGGGGGGATACGCAGTATTTT. Translated: CASSLEVAGGDTQYF.

The genes are TRBV5-5 and TRBJ1-2, with unresolved D. CDR1 SGHKS and CDR2 YYEKEE come from the germline V gene (reference sequence). There are 11 residues in the CDR3. The germline V and J ends were trimmed by 4 bases and 4 bases, with 5 bases remaining between them. The CDR3 sequence is CASSPGYGYTF. The CDR3 DNA follows: TGTGCCAGCAGCCCGGGCTATGGCTACACCTTC. The variable domain in full, with the rest retrieved from reference TRBV5-5 and TRBJ1-2, is DAGVTQSPTHLIKTRGQQVTLRCSPISGHKSVSWYQQVLGQGPQFIFQYYEKEERGRGNFPDRFSARQFPNYSSELNVNALLLGDSALYLCASSPGYGYTFGSGTRLTVV.

The chain links TRBV19 to TRBJ1-3, with D uncertain. The CDR3 has 15 residues. Germline CDR1 and CDR2: LNHDA and SQIVND (reference sequence). The ends were cut back, 2 bases at V and 0 bases at J, with 8 bases in the middle. CDR3 nucleotide sequence: TGTGCCAGTAGTATATCGGGTTACTCTGGAAACACCATATATTTT. This encodes CASSISGYSGNTIYF.

The genes are TRBV19 and TRBJ1-4; 9 nucleotides align to TRBD1. J lost 8 bases, V lost 6 bases, and 7 bases had no gene match. The CDR3 spans 14 residues. The germline V gene has CDR1 LNHDA and CDR2 SQIVND (reference sequence). CDR3 sequence reads: CASRGTGSVEKLFF. CDR3 coding DNA: TGTGCCAGTAGGGGGACAGGGTCGGTGGAAAAACTGTTTTTT.

Relative to its sample, this clone is medium-sized. The CDR3 loop is CASSLGTGGIHEQFF. In DNA form, the CDR3 reads TGTGCCAGCAGCTTAGGCACAGGGGGAATCCATGAGCAGTTCTTC. The genes are TRBV11-2 and TRBJ2-1; 8 nucleotides match TRBD1. Germline CDR1 reads SGHAT; CDR2 reads FQNNGV. Trimming took 1 base from V and 8 from J; bases not matched to a gene: 7. This CDR3 comprises 15 residues. The whole variable domain, remainder taken from reference TRBV11-2 and TRBJ2-1, is EAGVAQSPRYKIIEKRQSVAFWCNPISGHATLYWYQQILGQGPKLLIQFQNNGVVDDSQLPKDRFSAERLKGVDSTLKIQPAKLEDSAVYLCASSLGTGGIHEQFFGPGTRLTVL.

This chain links TRBV18 with TRBJ2-7; D perhaps matches TRBD1 (5 bases). Trimming removed 2 bases at V and 5 bases at J, with 19 bases between. This CDR3 has 16 residues. The germline V gene has CDR1 KGHSH and CDR2 LQKENI. CDR3 protein: CASSPGVGHNGHEQYF. DNA of the CDR3: TGTGCCAGCTCACCAGGGGTGGGGCACAACGGCCACGAGCAGTACTTC.

J is TRBJ2-5 and V is TRBV7-9; the match to TRBD1 covers 12 bases. The CDR3 runs 16 residues. The germline V gene encodes CDR1 SEHNR and CDR2 FQNEAQ (reference sequence). J was trimmed by 2 bases and V by 1 base; bases with no gene match: 2. CDR3 amino acids: CASSLGGQGAQETQYF. For the CDR3, the DNA is TGTGCCAGCAGCTTAGGGGGACAGGGGGCGCAAGAGACCCAGTACTTC.

The rearrangement links TRBV29-1 to TRBJ2-6, with 9 bases aligning to TRBD1. The CDR3 is made up of 15 amino acids. CDR1 and CDR2 (germline): SQVTM, ANQGSEA. J gave up 0 bases and V 3 bases, and 0 bases lay outside the gene matches. CDR3 sequence: CSVETGGSGANVLTF. CDR3 in DNA: TGCAGCGTTGAGACAGGGGGCTCTGGGGCCAACGTCCTGACTTTC. Looking up the rest from reference TRBV29-1 and TRBJ2-6 gives the full variable domain: SAVISQKPSRDICQRGTSLTIQCQVDSQVTMMFWYRQQPGQSLTLIATANQGSEATYESGFVIDKFPISRPNLTFSTLTVSNMSPEDSSIYLCSVETGGSGANVLTFGAGSRLTVL.

This chain uses TRBV15 with TRBJ2-1, with 10 bases identical to TRBD2. The germline gives CDR1 LNHNV, CDR2 YYDKDF (reference sequence). After removal of 0 bases from V and 7 bases from J, the junction contained 3 bases not matched to a gene. The CDR3 extends over 15 amino acids. CDR3 sequence reads: CATSRDPAGGNEQFF. DNA for the CDR3: TGTGCCACCAGCAGAGATCCAGCGGGGGGGAATGAGCAGTTCTTC.

This clone has a single count. V gene TRBV9 combines with J gene TRBJ1-3; 7 nucleotides match TRBD1. Germline V lookup: CDR1 SGDLS, CDR2 YYNGEE. The trim removed 0 bases at V and 0 bases at J, leaving 3 bases unmatched. The CDR3 extends over 16 amino acids. The DNA for the CDR3 is TGTGCCAGCAGCGTAGAGGGACAGACCTCTGGAAACACCATATATTTT. Protein sequence: CASSVEGQTSGNTIYF. The variable domain in full, with the rest retrieved from reference TRBV9 and TRBJ1-3, is DSGVTQTPKHLITATGQRVTLRCSPRSGDLSVYWYQQSLDQGLQFLIQYYNGEERAKGNILERFSAQQFPDLHSELNLSSLELGDSALYFCASSVEGQTSGNTIYFGEGSWLTVV.

CDR3: CASSTPQGAYEQYF. The CDR3 DNA is TGTGCCAGCAGTACACCCCAGGGGGCCTACGAGCAGTACTTC. The V and J genes are TRBV7-9 and TRBJ2-7; 7 bases agree with TRBD1. Unmatched junction bases numbered 7, after V lost 6 bases and J lost 2 bases. The germline V gene encodes CDR1 SEHNR and CDR2 FQNEAQ (reference sequence). The CDR3 runs to 14 residues.

This chain joins TRBV2 and TRBJ2-6; a weak D match, TRBD2 (5 bases). Trimming shortened V by 7 bases and J by 0 bases, and 7 bases separated the two germline ends. There are 14 residues in the CDR3. Germline CDR1 is SNHLY and CDR2 is FYNNEI. The CDR3: CASKEDSGANVLTF. DNA of the CDR3: TGTGCCAGCAAGGAGGACTCTGGGGCCAACGTCCTGACTTTC.

The gene calls are TRBV7-9 and TRBJ2-7, with a tentative D call TRBD2 (5 bases). The CDR3 length is 14 residues. V lost 3 bases and J 0 bases, leaving 9 bases between the germline ends. The germline gives CDR1 SEHNR, CDR2 FQNEAQ (reference sequence). The CDR3 nucleotides are TGTGCCAGCAGCTTCCGGGATAACTCCTACGAGCAGTACTTC. This translates into CASSFRDNSYEQYF.

The V gene is TRBV7-2, the J gene TRBJ1-5; weak D call: TRBD1 (5 bases). The CDR3 runs 15 residues. Between the trimmed V and J ends, which lost 5 bases and 6 bases, there was a span of 17 bases. Looked up from germline, CDR1 is SGHTA and CDR2 is FQGNSA. CDR3 bases: TGTGCCAGCAGCCCCGCTTCGACAGTGTTTCAGCCCCAGCATTTT. It codes for CASSPASTVFQPQHF.

The genes are TRBV7-9 and TRBJ2-1; 8 bases fit TRBD2. V trimming: 5 bases; J trimming: 1 base; junction bases outside the gene matches: 16. Germline V lookup: CDR1 SEHNR, CDR2 FQNEAQ (reference sequence). This CDR3 is 19 amino acids long. CDR3 in amino acids: CASSLSDFSGEGSYNEQFF. CDR3 DNA: TGTGCCAGCAGCCTCTCCGATTTTAGCGGGGAAGGATCCTACAATGAGCAGTTCTTC.

This clone was counted only a few times. The chain employs TRBV7-8 and TRBJ1-2; D is undetermined. V was shortened by 5 bases and J by 1 base, with 20 bases between the two germline ends. The germline CDR1 and CDR2 sequences are SGHVS and FQNEAQ. CDR3 size: 17 residues. CDR3 bases: TGTGCCAGCAGCCCCCTCCCCCTGACGGAGTATAACTATGGCTACACCTTC. This encodes CASSPLPLTEYNYGYTF. The whole variable domain, remainder taken from reference TRBV7-8 and TRBJ1-2, is GAGVSQSPRYKVAKRGQDVALRCDPISGHVSLFWYQQALGQGPEFLTYFQNEAQLDKSGLPSDRFFAERPEGSVSTLKIQRTQQEDSAVYLCASSPLPLTEYNYGYTFGSGTRLTVV.